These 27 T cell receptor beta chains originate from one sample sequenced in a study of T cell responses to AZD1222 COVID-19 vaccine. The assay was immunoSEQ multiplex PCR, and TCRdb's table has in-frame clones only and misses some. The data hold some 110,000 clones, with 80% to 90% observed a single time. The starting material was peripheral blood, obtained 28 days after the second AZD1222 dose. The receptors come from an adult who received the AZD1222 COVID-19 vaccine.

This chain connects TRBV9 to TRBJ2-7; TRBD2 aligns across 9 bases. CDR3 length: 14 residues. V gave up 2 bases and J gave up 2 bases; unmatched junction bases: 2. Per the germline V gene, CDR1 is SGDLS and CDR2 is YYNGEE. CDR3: CASSVSGRAYEQYF. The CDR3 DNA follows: TGTGCCAGCAGCGTTAGCGGGAGAGCCTACGAGCAGTACTTC.

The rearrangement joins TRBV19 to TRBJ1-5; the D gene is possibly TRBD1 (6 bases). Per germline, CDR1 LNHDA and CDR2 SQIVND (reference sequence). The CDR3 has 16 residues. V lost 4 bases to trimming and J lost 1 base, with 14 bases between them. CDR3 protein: CASSTWGRGSNQPQHF. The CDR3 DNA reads TGTGCCAGTAGTACCTGGGGCAGGGGCAGCAATCAGCCCCAGCATTTT.

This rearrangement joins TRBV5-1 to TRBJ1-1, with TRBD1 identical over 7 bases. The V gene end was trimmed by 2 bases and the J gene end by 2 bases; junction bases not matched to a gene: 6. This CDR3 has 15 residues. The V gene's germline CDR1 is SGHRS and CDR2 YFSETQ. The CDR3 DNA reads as TGCGCCAGCAGCTTCAGTGGGACAGTAAACACTGAAGCTTTCTTT. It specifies CASSFSGTVNTEAFF.

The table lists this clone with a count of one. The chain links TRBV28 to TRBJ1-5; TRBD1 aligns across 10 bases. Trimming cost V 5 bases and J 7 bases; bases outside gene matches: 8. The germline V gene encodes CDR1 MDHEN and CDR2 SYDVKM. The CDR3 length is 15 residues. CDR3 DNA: TGTGCCAGCAGTGGGGGACAGGGGAAACTGCAGCCCCAGCATTTT. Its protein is CASSGGQGKLQPQHF.

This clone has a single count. The CDR3 sequence is CASNRGGVRKDNTEAFF. In DNA, the CDR3 is TGCGCCAGCAATAGGGGAGGGGTTCGGAAGGATAACACTGAAGCTTTCTTT. The V and J genes are TRBV5-1 and TRBJ1-1; D is perhaps TRBD1 (5 bases). V lost 6 bases, J lost 2 bases, and 23 bases lay in between. Looked up from germline, CDR1 is SGHRS and CDR2 is YFSETQ. The CDR3 has 17 residues.

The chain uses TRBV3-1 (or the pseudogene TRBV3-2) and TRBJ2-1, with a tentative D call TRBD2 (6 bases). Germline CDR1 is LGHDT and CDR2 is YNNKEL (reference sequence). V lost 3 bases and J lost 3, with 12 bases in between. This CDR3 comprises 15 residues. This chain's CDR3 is CASSQVGGVYNEQFF. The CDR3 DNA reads TGTGCCAGCAGCCAGGTTGGCGGGGTCTACAATGAGCAGTTCTTC.

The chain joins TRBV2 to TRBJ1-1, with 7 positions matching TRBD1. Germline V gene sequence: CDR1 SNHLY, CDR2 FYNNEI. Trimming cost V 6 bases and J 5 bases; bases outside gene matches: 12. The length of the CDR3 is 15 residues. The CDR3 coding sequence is TGTGCCAGCAGGCGGGAGGGGGCCGTTGGGACTGAAGCTTTCTTT. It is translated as CASRREGAVGTEAFF. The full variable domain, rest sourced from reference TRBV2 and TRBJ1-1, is EPEVTQTPSHQVTQMGQEVILRCVPISNHLYFYWYRQILGQKVEFLVSFYNNEISEKSEIFDDQFSVERPDGSNFTLKIRSTKLEDSAMYFCASRREGAVGTEAFFGQGTRLTVV.

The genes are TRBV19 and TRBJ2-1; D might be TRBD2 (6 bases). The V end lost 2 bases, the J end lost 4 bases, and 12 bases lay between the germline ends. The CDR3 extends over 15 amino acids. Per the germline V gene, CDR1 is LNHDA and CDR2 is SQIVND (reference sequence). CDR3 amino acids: CASSISGGAYNEQFF. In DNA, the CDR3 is TGTGCCAGTAGTATATCTGGCGGGGCATACAATGAGCAGTTCTTC.

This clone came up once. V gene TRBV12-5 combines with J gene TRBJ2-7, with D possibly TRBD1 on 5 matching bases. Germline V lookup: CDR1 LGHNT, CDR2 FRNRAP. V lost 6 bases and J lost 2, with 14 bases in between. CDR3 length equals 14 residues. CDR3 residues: CASGRVGRPYEQYF. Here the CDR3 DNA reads TGTGCTAGTGGCCGCGTGGGGCGGCCCTACGAGCAGTACTTC.

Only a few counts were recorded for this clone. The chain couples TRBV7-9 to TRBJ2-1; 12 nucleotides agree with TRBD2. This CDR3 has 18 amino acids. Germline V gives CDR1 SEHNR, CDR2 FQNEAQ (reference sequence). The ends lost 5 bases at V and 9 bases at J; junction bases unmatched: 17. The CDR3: CASSQRLAGVIFESEQFF. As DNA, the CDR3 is TGTGCCAGCAGCCAGCGACTAGCGGGAGTAATCTTCGAGAGTGAGCAGTTCTTC.

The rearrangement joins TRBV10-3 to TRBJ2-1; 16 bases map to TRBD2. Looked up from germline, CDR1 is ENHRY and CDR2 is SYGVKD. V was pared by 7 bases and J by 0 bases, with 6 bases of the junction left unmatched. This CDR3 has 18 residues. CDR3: CAIKGLAGGQGSYNEQFF. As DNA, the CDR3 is TGTGCCATCAAGGGACTAGCGGGGGGGCAGGGCTCCTACAATGAGCAGTTCTTC.

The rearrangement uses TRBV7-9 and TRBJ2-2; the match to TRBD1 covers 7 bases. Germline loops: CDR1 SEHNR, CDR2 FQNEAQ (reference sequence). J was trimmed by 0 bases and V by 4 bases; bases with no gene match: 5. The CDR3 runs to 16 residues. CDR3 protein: CASSSGQAPNTGELFF. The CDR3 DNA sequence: TGTGCCAGCAGCTCAGGACAGGCCCCGAACACCGGGGAGCTGTTTTTT. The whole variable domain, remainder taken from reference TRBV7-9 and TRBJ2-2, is DTGVSQNPRHKITKRGQNVTFRCDPISEHNRLYWYRQTLGQGPEFLTYFQNEAQLEKSRLLSDRFSAERPKGSFSTLEIQRTEQGDSAMYLCASSSGQAPNTGELFFGEGSRLTVL.

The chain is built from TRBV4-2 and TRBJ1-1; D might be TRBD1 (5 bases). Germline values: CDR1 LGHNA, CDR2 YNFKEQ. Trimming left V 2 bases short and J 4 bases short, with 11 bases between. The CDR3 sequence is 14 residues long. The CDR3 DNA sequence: TGTGCCAGCAGCCAATTCGCAGGGACCACTGAAGCTTTCTTT. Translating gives CASSQFAGTTEAFF.

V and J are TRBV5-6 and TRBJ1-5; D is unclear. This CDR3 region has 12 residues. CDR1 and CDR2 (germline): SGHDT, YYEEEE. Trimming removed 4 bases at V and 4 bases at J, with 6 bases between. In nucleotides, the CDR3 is TGTGCCAGCAGCACAATAAATCAGCCCCAGCATTTT. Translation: CASSTINQPQHF.

In DNA form, the CDR3 reads TGTGCCAGCAGCGTTGGGTACGGGACAGGTCAAGAGACCCAGTACTTC. Protein product: CASSVGYGTGQETQYF. V usage is TRBV7-9 and J usage is TRBJ2-5, with TRBD1 matching 8 bases. CDR3 length equals 16 residues. V lost 5 bases, J lost 2 bases, and 10 bases stayed unmatched. CDR1 is SEHNR and CDR2 is FQNEAQ in the germline V gene (reference sequence).

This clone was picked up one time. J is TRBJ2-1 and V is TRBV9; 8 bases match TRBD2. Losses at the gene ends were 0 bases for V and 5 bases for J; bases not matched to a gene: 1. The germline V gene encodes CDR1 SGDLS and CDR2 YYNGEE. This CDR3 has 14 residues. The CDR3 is CASSVEGLDNEQFF. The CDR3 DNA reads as TGTGCCAGCAGCGTAGAGGGACTAGACAATGAGCAGTTCTTC.

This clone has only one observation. CDR3 nucleotides: TGTGCCACCAGTCCTAGCGGGAGTTCCTACGAGCAGTACTTC. Translation: CATSPSGSSYEQYF. The genes are TRBV24-1 and TRBJ2-7, with 10 bases aligning to TRBD2. Germline CDR1 reads KGHDR; CDR2 reads SFDVKD. V lost 6 bases to trimming and J lost 1 base; unmatched junction nucleotides: 2. This CDR3 spans 14 amino acids.

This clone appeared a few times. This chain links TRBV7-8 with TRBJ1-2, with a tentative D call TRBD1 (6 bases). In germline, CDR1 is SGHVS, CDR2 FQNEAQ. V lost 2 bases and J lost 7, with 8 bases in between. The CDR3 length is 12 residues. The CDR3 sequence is CASSLYRVGYTF. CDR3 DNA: TGTGCCAGCAGCTTATACAGGGTTGGCTACACCTTC.

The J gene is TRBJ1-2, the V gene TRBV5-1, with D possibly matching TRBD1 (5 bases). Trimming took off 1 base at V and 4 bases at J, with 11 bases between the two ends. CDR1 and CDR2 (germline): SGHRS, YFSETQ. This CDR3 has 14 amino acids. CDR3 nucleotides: TGCGCCAGCAGCTTGAGCGACAGCGGCTATGGCTACACCTTC. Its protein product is CASSLSDSGYGYTF.

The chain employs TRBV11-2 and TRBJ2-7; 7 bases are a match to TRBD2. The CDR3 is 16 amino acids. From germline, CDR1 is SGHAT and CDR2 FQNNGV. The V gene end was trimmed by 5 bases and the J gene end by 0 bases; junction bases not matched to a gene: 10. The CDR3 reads CASSPIRGLHSYEQYF. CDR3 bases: TGTGCCAGCAGCCCTATTCGGGGACTACACTCCTACGAGCAGTACTTC. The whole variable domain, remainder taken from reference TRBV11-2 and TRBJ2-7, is EAGVAQSPRYKIIEKRQSVAFWCNPISGHATLYWYQQILGQGPKLLIQFQNNGVVDDSQLPKDRFSAERLKGVDSTLKIQPAKLEDSAVYLCASSPIRGLHSYEQYFGPGTRLTVT.

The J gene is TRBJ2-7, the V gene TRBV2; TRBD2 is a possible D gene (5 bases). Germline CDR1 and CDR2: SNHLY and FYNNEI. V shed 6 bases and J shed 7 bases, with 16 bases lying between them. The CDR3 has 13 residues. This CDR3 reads CASSPSRGVEQYF. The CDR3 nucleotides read TGTGCCAGCAGCCCTTCACGGGGAGTAGAGCAGTACTTC. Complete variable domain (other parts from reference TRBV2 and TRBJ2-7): EPEVTQTPSHQVTQMGQEVILRCVPISNHLYFYWYRQILGQKVEFLVSFYNNEISEKSEIFDDQFSVERPDGSNFTLKIRSTKLEDSAMYFCASSPSRGVEQYFGPGTRLTVT.

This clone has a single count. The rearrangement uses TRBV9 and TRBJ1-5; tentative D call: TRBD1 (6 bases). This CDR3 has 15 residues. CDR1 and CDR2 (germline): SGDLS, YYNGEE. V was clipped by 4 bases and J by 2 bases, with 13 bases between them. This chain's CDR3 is CASSPGTTRNQPQHF. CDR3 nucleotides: TGTGCCAGCAGCCCCGGGACAACCCGCAATCAGCCCCAGCATTTT.

CDR3 nucleotides: TGTGCCAGCTCACCCGACAAACCCGGGGGCTACACCTTC. Encoded protein: CASSPDKPGGYTF. The chain uses TRBV18 and TRBJ1-2; D gene ambiguous. From germline, CDR1 is KGHSH and CDR2 LQKENI. V lost 3 bases, J lost 8 bases, and 13 bases lay in between. The CDR3 loop spans 13 amino acids.

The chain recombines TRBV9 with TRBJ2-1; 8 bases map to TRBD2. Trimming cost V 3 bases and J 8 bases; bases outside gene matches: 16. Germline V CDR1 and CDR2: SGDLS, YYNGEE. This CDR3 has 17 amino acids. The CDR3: CASSAGARAGGRYEQFF. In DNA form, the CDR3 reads TGTGCCAGCAGCGCCGGAGCTAGGGCGGGAGGACGTTATGAGCAGTTCTTC.

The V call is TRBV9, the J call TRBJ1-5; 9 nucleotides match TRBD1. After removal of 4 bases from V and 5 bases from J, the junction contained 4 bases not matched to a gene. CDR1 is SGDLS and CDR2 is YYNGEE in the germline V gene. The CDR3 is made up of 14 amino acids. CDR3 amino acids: CASSRTGEDQPQHF. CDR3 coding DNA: TGTGCCAGCAGCCGGACAGGGGAGGATCAGCCCCAGCATTTT.

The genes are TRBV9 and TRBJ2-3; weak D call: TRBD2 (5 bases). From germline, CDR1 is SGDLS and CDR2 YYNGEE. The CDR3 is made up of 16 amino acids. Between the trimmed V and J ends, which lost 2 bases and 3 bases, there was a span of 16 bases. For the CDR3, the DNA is TGTGCCAGCAGCGTGGGCCGGGCAGGAGGAACAGATACGCAGTATTTT. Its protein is CASSVGRAGGTDTQYF.

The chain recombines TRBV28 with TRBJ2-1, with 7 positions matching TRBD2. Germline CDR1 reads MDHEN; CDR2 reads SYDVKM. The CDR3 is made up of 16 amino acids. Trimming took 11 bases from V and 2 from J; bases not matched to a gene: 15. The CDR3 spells CADRGLADPTYNEQFF. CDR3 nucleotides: TGTGCCGATCGTGGGCTAGCGGATCCAACCTACAATGAGCAGTTCTTC.